This T cell receptor (beta chain) was identified in a study of a mutant IDH1 vaccine in newly diagnosed glioma. TCRdb keeps only in-frame clones here, not all; method: immunoSEQ multiplex PCR. Among about 60,000 clones listed, roughly 79% were seen once. V lost 2 bases, J lost 1 base, and 8 bases stayed unmatched. Germline loops: CDR1 SGDLS, CDR2 YYNGEE. This CDR3 spans 16 amino acids. The time point is: week 35, safety follow-up. Doses of 300 ug of mutant IDH1 20-mer peptide were given with topical imiquimod. Details on this clone: Its antigen is undetermined.

The source was PBMCs, collected from a glioma patient whose treatment included an IDH1 peptide vaccine. The rearrangement joins TRBV9 to TRBJ2-5; 7 bases fit TRBD1. The receptor comes from a man in his forties with glioma. The CDR3 DNA follows: TGTGCCAGCAGCGTTAACAGGGGTTGGGGCCAAGAGACCCAGTACTTC. Translated, it gives CASSVNRGWGQETQYF.